This T cell receptor (beta chain) was recorded in a study of T cell responses to AZD1222 COVID-19 vaccine. Produced via immunoSEQ multiplex PCR; TCRdb's table is partial and in-frame only. The sample records tens of thousands of clones, roughly 89% being singletons. The CDR3 is 14 amino acids. Findings and caveats of the study: Spike was spanned by vaccine-associated CD4 TCRs, with dominance at 160-218 and 743-854.

As regards this clone: Its matching antigen is unknown.

The chain is built from TRBV21-1 and TRBJ2-3; the table's D call TRBD1 went unverified against the DNA. TRBV21-1 is designated a pseudogene. Sequenced here: peripheral blood, sampled 28 days after the second AZD1222 dose. This clonotype was sampled from an adult who received the AZD1222 COVID-19 vaccine. In DNA form, the CDR3 reads TGTGCCAGCACCGGGACAGGGCGAACAGATACGCAGTATTTT. Translated, it gives CASTGTGRTDTQYF.